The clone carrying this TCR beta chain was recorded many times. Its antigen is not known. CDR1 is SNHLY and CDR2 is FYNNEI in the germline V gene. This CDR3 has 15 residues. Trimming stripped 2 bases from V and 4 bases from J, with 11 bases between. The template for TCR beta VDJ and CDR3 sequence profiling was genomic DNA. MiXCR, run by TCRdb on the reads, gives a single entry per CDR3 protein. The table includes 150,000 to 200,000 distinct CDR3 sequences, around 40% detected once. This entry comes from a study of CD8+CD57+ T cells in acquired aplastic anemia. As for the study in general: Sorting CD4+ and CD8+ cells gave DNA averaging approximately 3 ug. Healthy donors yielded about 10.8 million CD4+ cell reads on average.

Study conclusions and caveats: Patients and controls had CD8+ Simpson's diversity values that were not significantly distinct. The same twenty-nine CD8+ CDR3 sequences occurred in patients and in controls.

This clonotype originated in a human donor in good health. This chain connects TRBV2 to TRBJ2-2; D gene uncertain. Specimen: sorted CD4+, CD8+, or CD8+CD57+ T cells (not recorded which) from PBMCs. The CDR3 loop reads CASSESAQPTGELFF. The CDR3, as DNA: TGTGCCAGCAGTGAATCCGCCCAGCCCACCGGGGAGCTGTTTTTT. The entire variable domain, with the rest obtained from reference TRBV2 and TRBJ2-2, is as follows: EPEVTQTPSHQVTQMGQEVILRCVPISNHLYFYWYRQILGQKVEFLVSFYNNEISEKSEIFDDQFSVERPDGSNFTLKIRSTKLEDSAMYFCASSESAQPTGELFFGEGSRLTVL.